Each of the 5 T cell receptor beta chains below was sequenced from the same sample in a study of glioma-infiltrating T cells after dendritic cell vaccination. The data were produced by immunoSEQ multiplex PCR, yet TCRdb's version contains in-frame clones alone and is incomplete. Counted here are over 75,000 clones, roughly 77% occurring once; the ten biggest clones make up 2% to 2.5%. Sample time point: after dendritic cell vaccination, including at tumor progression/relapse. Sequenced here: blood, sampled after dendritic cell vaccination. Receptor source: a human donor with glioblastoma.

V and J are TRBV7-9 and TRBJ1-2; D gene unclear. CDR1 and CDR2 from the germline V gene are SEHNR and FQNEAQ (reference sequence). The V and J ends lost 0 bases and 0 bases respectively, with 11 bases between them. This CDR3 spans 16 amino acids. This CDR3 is CASSLAAGGSNYGYTF. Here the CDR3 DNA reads TGTGCCAGCAGCTTAGCAGCAGGAGGCTCTAACTATGGCTACACCTTC.

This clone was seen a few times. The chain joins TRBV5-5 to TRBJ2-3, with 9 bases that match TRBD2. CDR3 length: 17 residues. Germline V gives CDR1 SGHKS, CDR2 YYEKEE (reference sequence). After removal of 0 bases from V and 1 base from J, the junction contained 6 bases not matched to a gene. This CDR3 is CASSLGAVAGGTDTQYF. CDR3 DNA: TGTGCCAGCAGCTTGGGGGCGGTAGCGGGGGGCACAGATACGCAGTATTTT.

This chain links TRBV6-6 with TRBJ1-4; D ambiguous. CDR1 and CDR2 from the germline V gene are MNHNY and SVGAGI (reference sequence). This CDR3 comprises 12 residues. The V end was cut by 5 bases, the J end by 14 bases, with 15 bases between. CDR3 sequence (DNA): TGTGCCAGCAGTCTTGACCAAAAGAGGCTGTTTTTT. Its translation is CASSLDQKRLFF.

CDR3 sequence reads: CASSSQTSGIGETQYF. The CDR3 coding sequence is TGTGCCAGCAGCTCCCAGACTAGCGGGATAGGGGAGACCCAGTACTTC. V and J are TRBV7-8 and TRBJ2-5; 11 bases align to TRBD2. The length of the CDR3 is 16 residues. V trimming: 4 bases; J trimming: 5 bases; junction bases outside the gene matches: 9. In germline, CDR1 is SGHVS, CDR2 FQNEAQ. The full variable domain, its missing parts supplied by reference TRBV7-8 and TRBJ2-5, is GAGVSQSPRYKVAKRGQDVALRCDPISGHVSLFWYQQALGQGPEFLTYFQNEAQLDKSGLPSDRFFAERPEGSVSTLKIQRTQQEDSAVYLCASSSQTSGIGETQYFGPGTRLLVL.

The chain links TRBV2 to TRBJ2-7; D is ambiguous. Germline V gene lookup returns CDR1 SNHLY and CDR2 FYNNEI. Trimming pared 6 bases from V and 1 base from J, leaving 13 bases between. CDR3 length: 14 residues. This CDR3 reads CASSGIGFSYEQYV. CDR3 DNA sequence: TGTGCCAGCAGCGGTATCGGGTTTTCCTACGAGCAGTACGTC.